These T cell receptor beta chains were read from a single sample in a study of blood T cells in healthy people across ages. TCRdb reanalysed the 5' RACE reads using MiXCR and keeps one entry per CDR3 protein. The data contain under 700,000 distinct CDR3 sequences, 20% to 30% of them singletons. This sample also appeared in a second study, on T cells of mothers and their children.

The sample consisted of blood. The receptors were sampled from a boy between 10 and 17 years old in good health. Each CDR3 is given with its conserved first and last residue. D genes are given only for firm matches. Not all rows give a size; the values are once, few, many and, for expanded clones, a class.

length: 14
size: few
V: TRBV20-1
J: TRBJ2-3
D: NA
DNA: TGCAGTGCGAGACGGGTTGTTGGCACAGATACGCAGTATTTT
CDR3: CSARRVVGTDTQYF

length: 17
size: NA
V: TRBV28
J: TRBJ2-5
D: NA
DNA: TGTGCCAGCAGCACAAAACGCGGGCCGTTGGACCAAGAGACCCAGTACTTC
CDR3: CASSTKRGPLDQETQYF

length: 15
size: few
V: TRBV27
J: TRBJ1-2
D: TRBD1
DNA: TGTGCCAGCAGTTTAAGCGGGACAGGGCCGGATGGCTACACCTTC
CDR3: CASSLSGTGPDGYTF

length: 15
size: NA
V: TRBV18
J: TRBJ1-1
D: TRBD1
DNA: TGTGCCAGCTCAAGCAGTGGGACAGGGGCGTATCAAGCTTTCTTT
CDR3: CASSSSGTGAYQAFF

length: 16
size: many
V: TRBV5-6
J: TRBJ2-1
D: TRBD2
DNA: TGTGCCAGCAGCTTAATTAGCGGGATCTCCTACAATGAGCAGTTCTTC
CDR3: CASSLISGISYNEQFF

length: 17
size: few
V: TRBV9
J: TRBJ2-7
D: TRBD1
DNA: TGTGCCAGCAGCGTAGAAGTTAGGACAGGGTCCTCCTACGAGCAGTACTTC
CDR3: CASSVEVRTGSSYEQYF

length: 16
size: few
V: TRBV9
J: TRBJ2-7
D: TRBD1
DNA: TGTGCCAGCAGCGCCATGGACAGGGGGCCTCCCTACGAGCAGTACTTC
CDR3: CASSAMDRGPPYEQYF

length: 15
size: few
V: TRBV7-2
J: TRBJ2-1
D: TRBD2
DNA: TGTGCCAGCAGCAAAAGTAGCGGGGGATACAATGAGCAGTTCTTC
CDR3: CASSKSSGGYNEQFF

length: 16
size: NA
V: TRBV7-6
J: TRBJ2-1
D: NA
DNA: TGTGCCAGCAGCCTGGAGACTAGTGGGAATCCCAATGAGCAGTTCTTC
CDR3: CASSLETSGNPNEQFF

length: 14
size: few
V: TRBV4-1
J: TRBJ2-5
D: NA
DNA: TGCGCCAGCAGCCAAGATCGGGCCCGGGAGACCCAGTACTTC
CDR3: CASSQDRARETQYF

length: 13
size: few
V: TRBV6-5
J: TRBJ2-2
D: NA
DNA: TGTGCCAGCAGTTACGGGGGTGCTGGGGAGCTGTTTTTT
CDR3: CASSYGGAGELFF

length: 14
size: NA
V: TRBV20-1
J: TRBJ2-3
D: TRBD2
DNA: TGCAGTGCTAGAGCTAGCGGGATCACGGATACGCAGTATTTT
CDR3: CSARASGITDTQYF

length: 13
size: NA
V: TRBV20-1
J: TRBJ2-7
D: NA
DNA: TGCAGCCTTGGAGGCGGACAAGGGTACGAGCAGTACTTC
CDR3: CSLGGGQGYEQYF

length: 16
size: few
V: TRBV4-3
J: TRBJ2-3
D: TRBD2
DNA: TGCGCCAGCAGCCAAGGGAGCGGGGGGAGCACAGATACGCAGTATTTT
CDR3: CASSQGSGGSTDTQYF

length: 13
size: few
V: TRBV30
J: TRBJ2-7
D: NA
DNA: TGTGCCTGGAGCAGACAGAGCTCCTACGAGCAGTACTTC
CDR3: CAWSRQSSYEQYF

length: 18
size: NA
V: TRBV7-2
J: TRBJ2-1
D: TRBD2
DNA: TGTGCCAGCAGCTTAATCCTAGCGGGCCGCAGCTCCTACAATGAGCAGTTCTTC
CDR3: CASSLILAGRSSYNEQFF

length: 14
size: NA
V: TRBV28
J: TRBJ2-7
D: NA
DNA: TGTGCCAGCAGGCCCCCAGGGCTATCCTACGAGCAGTACTTC
CDR3: CASRPPGLSYEQYF

length: 16
size: few
V: TRBV4-1
J: TRBJ2-7
D: NA
DNA: TGCGCCAGCAGCCAAGACCCCCAGAGAGCAGGCTACGAGCAGTACTTC
CDR3: CASSQDPQRAGYEQYF

length: 15
size: NA
V: TRBV7-3
J: TRBJ1-1
D: NA
DNA: TGTGCCAGCAGCCTAAGGGGAGTGGAGGGGGCTGAAGCTTTCTTT
CDR3: CASSLRGVEGAEAFF

length: 16
size: few
V: TRBV13
J: TRBJ2-5
D: NA
DNA: TGTGCCAGCAGCTTAGGAGGGGCCTCGGGCTCCGAGACCCAGTACTTC
CDR3: CASSLGGASGSETQYF

length: 15
size: NA
V: TRBV4-2
J: TRBJ2-1
D: NA
DNA: TGTGCCAGCAGCCAAACGCCGGCCTCTGAGAAGGAGCAGTTCTTC
CDR3: CASSQTPASEKEQFF

length: 13
size: NA
V: TRBV27
J: TRBJ1-2
D: TRBD1
DNA: TGTGCCACAGGGGGAAGAGCGGACAATGGCTACACCTTC
CDR3: CATGGRADNGYTF

length: 16
size: NA
V: TRBV4-1
J: TRBJ2-7
D: NA
DNA: TGCGCCAGCAGCCAAGATGGGGCAGGGAACTCCTACGAGCAGTACTTC
CDR3: CASSQDGAGNSYEQYF

length: 14
size: NA
V: TRBV7-2
J: TRBJ2-7
D: TRBD2
DNA: TGTGCCAGCAGCGCGGGAGGAGTGGGCTACGAGCAGTACTTC
CDR3: CASSAGGVGYEQYF

length: 13
size: NA
V: TRBV12-3/TRBV12-4
J: TRBJ2-5
D: NA
DNA: TGTGCCAGCGCTAGGGACCGTATAGAGACCCAGTACTTC
CDR3: CASARDRIETQYF

length: 16
size: many
V: TRBV12-3/TRBV12-4
J: TRBJ2-2
D: NA
DNA: TGTGCCAGCACCCATTTAGGGGTAACGAACACCGGGGAGCTGTTTTTT
CDR3: CASTHLGVTNTGELFF

length: 14
size: NA
V: TRBV10-3
J: TRBJ2-5
D: NA
DNA: TGTGCCATCAGTGAGACGGGGGACCCAGAGACCCAGTACTTC
CDR3: CAISETGDPETQYF

length: 24
size: few
V: TRBV12-5
J: TRBJ2-7
D: TRBD2
DNA: TGTGCTAGTGGTTTGGTACTAAACCCAGGGGGCGAGATACTAGCGGGGGATAGCTCCTACGAGCAGTACTTC
CDR3: CASGLVLNPGGEILAGDSSYEQYF

length: 15
size: NA
V: TRBV7-8
J: TRBJ2-1
D: TRBD2
DNA: TGTGCCAGCAGCTTAGAAAGCGGGAGTGGATTTGAGCAGTTCTTC
CDR3: CASSLESGSGFEQFF

length: 16
size: NA
V: TRBV10-3
J: TRBJ2-7
D: NA
DNA: TGTGCCATCAGTGAGAGTAGGACGGACCCGACCTACGAGCAGTACTTC
CDR3: CAISESRTDPTYEQYF

length: 12
size: few
V: TRBV7-2
J: TRBJ2-5
D: NA
DNA: TGTGCCAGCAGCTTAAATAGACCCCTCGGTTTCTTC
CDR3: CASSLNRPLGFF

length: 16
size: NA
V: TRBV28
J: TRBJ2-1
D: NA
DNA: TGTGCCAGCAGTTTACCGAAGGCCGCTGGAGACCATGAGCAGTTCTTC
CDR3: CASSLPKAAGDHEQFF

length: 12
size: NA
V: TRBV28
J: TRBJ1-2
D: TRBD1
DNA: TGTGCCAGCACCCTGGGACAGCTTGGCTACACCTTC
CDR3: CASTLGQLGYTF